A selection of T cell receptor beta chains follows, all from one sample in a study of control samples from healthy donors and cancer patients. Sequenced by immunoSEQ multiplex PCR; TCRdb stores in-frame clones only, minus some. Found here are about 120,000 clones, about 91% of them singletons; the top ten hold approximately 3.2%. The specimen was blood. These receptors originate from a man between 40 and 49 years old in good health. CDR3s include the opening cysteine and the closing phenylalanine or tryptophan. The D gene is left open where the match is weak. Not every row has a clone size; where given, it reads once, few, many or a size class.

j_gene: TRBJ2-5
abundance: -
v_gene: TRBV6-1
d_gene: -
CDR3aa: CASSEMGPGETQYF
CDR3nt: TGTGCCAGCAGTGAAATGGGGCCGGGGGAGACCCAGTACTTC

j_gene: TRBJ2-5
abundance: -
v_gene: TRBV6-6
d_gene: TRBD2
CDR3aa: CASTPGGIQETQYF
CDR3nt: TGTGCCAGCACCCCGGGGGGAATCCAAGAGACCCAGTACTTC

j_gene: TRBJ1-5
abundance: -
v_gene: TRBV18
d_gene: -
CDR3aa: CASSRTRLVWHF
CDR3nt: TGTGCCAGCTCTCGTACGAGGCTTGTATGGCATTTT

j_gene: TRBJ2-7
abundance: -
v_gene: TRBV4-3
d_gene: TRBD2
CDR3aa: CASSQTGTRGGGEQYF
CDR3nt: TGCGCCAGCAGCCAAACAGGGACCCGGGGGGGAGGCGAGCAGTACTTC

j_gene: TRBJ2-7
abundance: -
v_gene: TRBV2
d_gene: TRBD1
CDR3aa: CASSVRTGAYEQYF
CDR3nt: TGTGCCAGCAGTGTACGGACAGGGGCCTACGAGCAGTACTTC

j_gene: TRBJ1-3
abundance: -
v_gene: TRBV5-8
d_gene: -
CDR3aa: CASSSQGSGNTIYF
CDR3nt: TGTGCCAGCAGCTCACAAGGATCTGGAAACACCATATATTTT

j_gene: TRBJ2-5
abundance: -
v_gene: TRBV19
d_gene: TRBD1
CDR3aa: CASSPYWTGGETQYF
CDR3nt: TGTGCCAGTAGTCCCTACTGGACAGGGGGCGAGACCCAGTACTTC

j_gene: TRBJ1-6
abundance: -
v_gene: TRBV7-9
d_gene: TRBD1
CDR3aa: CASSPWDRFHSPLHF
CDR3nt: TGTGCCAGCAGCCCCTGGGACAGGTTCCACTCACCCCTCCACTTT

j_gene: TRBJ2-5
abundance: -
v_gene: TRBV27
d_gene: -
CDR3aa: CATSEGGGGKTQYF
CDR3nt: TGTGCCACCTCGGAAGGGGGGGGTGGGAAGACCCAGTACTTC

j_gene: TRBJ1-1
abundance: -
v_gene: TRBV10-3
d_gene: -
CDR3aa: CAISESLDLNTEAFF
CDR3nt: TGTGCCATCAGTGAGTCCCTGGACCTAAACACTGAAGCTTTCTTT

j_gene: TRBJ2-2
abundance: -
v_gene: TRBV28
d_gene: -
CDR3aa: CASMQGLVYTGELFF
CDR3nt: TGTGCCAGCATGCAGGGTTTAGTATACACCGGGGAGCTGTTTTTT

j_gene: TRBJ2-1
abundance: -
v_gene: TRBV6-5
d_gene: TRBD2
CDR3aa: CATRLAGAYNEQFF
CDR3nt: TGTGCCACACGTCTAGCGGGCGCCTACAATGAGCAGTTCTTC

j_gene: TRBJ1-6
abundance: -
v_gene: TRBV14
d_gene: -
CDR3aa: CASSPVSSYNSPLHF
CDR3nt: TGTGCCAGCAGCCCGGTCAGCTCCTATAATTCACCCCTCCACTTT

j_gene: TRBJ2-7
abundance: -
v_gene: TRBV4-2
d_gene: -
CDR3aa: CASSQDLTGEQYF
CDR3nt: TGTGCCAGCAGCCAAGATCTGACTGGCGAGCAGTACTTC

j_gene: TRBJ2-3
abundance: -
v_gene: TRBV5-1
d_gene: -
CDR3aa: CASRWNGESGIRTDTQYF
CDR3nt: TGCGCCAGCAGGTGGAACGGGGAGTCCGGAATTAGGACAGATACGCAGTATTTT

j_gene: TRBJ1-2
abundance: -
v_gene: TRBV24-1
d_gene: TRBD1
CDR3aa: CATSDRGQGYGYTF
CDR3nt: TGTGCCACCAGTGACCGCGGACAGGGGTATGGCTACACCTTC

j_gene: TRBJ2-7
abundance: -
v_gene: TRBV5-1
d_gene: TRBD1
CDR3aa: CASSSLTYTGDRYEQYF
CDR3nt: TGCGCCAGCAGCTCCCTAACATATACAGGGGACCGATACGAGCAGTACTTC

j_gene: TRBJ1-6
abundance: -
v_gene: TRBV4-1
d_gene: -
CDR3aa: CASSQEATPYNSPLHF
CDR3nt: TGCGCCAGCAGCCAAGAGGCAACACCCTATAATTCACCCCTCCACTTT

j_gene: TRBJ1-6
abundance: few
v_gene: TRBV15
d_gene: -
CDR3aa: CATSRAKDSPLHF
CDR3nt: TGTGCCACCAGCAGAGCTAAGGATTCACCCCTCCACTTT

j_gene: TRBJ1-2
abundance: -
v_gene: TRBV2
d_gene: -
CDR3aa: CASRDGNYGYTF
CDR3nt: TGTGCCAGCAGGGACGGCAACTATGGCTACACCTTC

j_gene: TRBJ2-3
abundance: -
v_gene: TRBV29-1
d_gene: TRBD2
CDR3aa: CSVDPAGGPTDTQYF
CDR3nt: TGCAGCGTTGATCCAGCGGGGGGACCCACAGATACGCAGTATTTT

j_gene: TRBJ1-4
abundance: -
v_gene: TRBV15
d_gene: -
CDR3aa: CATSRVAQREKLFF
CDR3nt: TGTGCCACCAGCAGAGTTGCCCAAAGGGAAAAACTGTTTTTT

j_gene: TRBJ1-2
abundance: -
v_gene: TRBV7-9
d_gene: -
CDR3aa: CASSLERPGADGYTF
CDR3nt: TGTGCCAGCAGCTTAGAACGACCCGGAGCCGATGGCTACACCTTC

j_gene: TRBJ1-4
abundance: -
v_gene: TRBV24-1
d_gene: -
CDR3aa: CATSEAGASNEKLFF
CDR3nt: TGTGCCACCAGTGAGGCAGGGGCATCTAATGAAAAACTGTTTTTT

j_gene: TRBJ1-2
abundance: -
v_gene: TRBV30
d_gene: TRBD1
CDR3aa: CAWSRGTGHNYGYTF
CDR3nt: TGTGCCTGGAGCCGGGGGACAGGGCACAACTATGGCTACACCTTC

j_gene: TRBJ1-2
abundance: once
v_gene: TRBV9
d_gene: -
CDR3aa: CASSRSDLGYTF
CDR3nt: TGTGCCAGCAGCCGATCAGACCTAGGCTACACCTTC

j_gene: TRBJ1-2
abundance: -
v_gene: TRBV5-1
d_gene: -
CDR3aa: CASSGGGTGYTF
CDR3nt: TGCGCCAGCAGCGGCGGGGGGACTGGCTACACCTTC

j_gene: TRBJ1-2
abundance: -
v_gene: TRBV29-1
d_gene: -
CDR3aa: CSVGDRPNYGYTF
CDR3nt: TGCAGCGTGGGTGATAGGCCTAACTATGGCTACACCTTC

j_gene: TRBJ1-5
abundance: -
v_gene: TRBV30
d_gene: TRBD1
CDR3aa: CAWSPWETGQPYSNQPQHF
CDR3nt: TGTGCCTGGAGCCCTTGGGAGACAGGGCAACCTTATAGCAATCAGCCCCAGCATTTT

j_gene: TRBJ2-2
abundance: once
v_gene: TRBV3-1/TRBV3-2
d_gene: -
CDR3aa: CASSIHGTETGELFF
CDR3nt: TGTGCCAGCAGCATCCACGGGACCGAAACCGGGGAGCTGTTTTTT

j_gene: TRBJ1-2
abundance: -
v_gene: TRBV4-1
d_gene: -
CDR3aa: CASSQVPDSNYGYTF
CDR3nt: TGCGCCAGCAGCCAAGTACCAGATTCTAACTATGGCTACACCTTC

j_gene: TRBJ2-7
abundance: -
v_gene: TRBV6-5
d_gene: TRBD1
CDR3aa: CASSSGTGGSYEQYF
CDR3nt: TGTGCCAGCAGTTCCGGGACAGGGGGCTCCTACGAGCAGTACTTC

j_gene: TRBJ1-2
abundance: -
v_gene: TRBV30
d_gene: -
CDR3aa: CAWSVIRGGYGYTF
CDR3nt: TGTGCCTGGAGTGTAATCCGGGGAGGCTATGGCTACACCTTC

j_gene: TRBJ1-5
abundance: -
v_gene: TRBV19
d_gene: -
CDR3aa: CASSIARVGNQPQHF
CDR3nt: TGTGCCAGTAGTATAGCGAGGGTAGGCAATCAGCCCCAGCATTTT

j_gene: TRBJ2-3
abundance: -
v_gene: TRBV3-1/TRBV3-2
d_gene: -
CDR3aa: CASSQRVKGGADTQYF
CDR3nt: TGTGCCAGCAGCCAAAGGGTTAAGGGAGGCGCAGATACGCAGTATTTT

j_gene: TRBJ2-3
abundance: few
v_gene: TRBV9
d_gene: -
CDR3aa: CASSAHVLAGDPDTQYF
CDR3nt: TGTGCCAGCAGCGCCCACGTCTTGGCGGGTGACCCAGATACGCAGTATTTT

j_gene: TRBJ1-2
abundance: -
v_gene: TRBV9
d_gene: TRBD1
CDR3aa: CASSVDEGALGYTF
CDR3nt: TGTGCCAGCAGCGTAGACGAGGGGGCACTCGGCTACACCTTC

j_gene: TRBJ2-1
abundance: -
v_gene: TRBV7-3
d_gene: TRBD2
CDR3aa: CASSLPSGGEQFF
CDR3nt: TGTGCCAGCAGCTTACCTAGCGGGGGTGAGCAGTTCTTC

j_gene: TRBJ1-2
abundance: -
v_gene: TRBV7-2
d_gene: TRBD1
CDR3aa: CASSFYFNRQGVSGYTF
CDR3nt: TGTGCCAGCAGCTTCTACTTTAACCGACAGGGTGTGAGTGGCTACACCTTC